This T cell receptor (beta chain) was profiled in a study of control samples from healthy donors and cancer patients. Here immunoSEQ multiplex PCR was the method, and the copy in TCRdb shows in-frame clones only, minus some. The data contain 50,000 to 65,000 clones, approximately 90% of them singletons. V was cut by 0 bases and J by 3 bases, with 17 bases left in between. Germline CDR1 GTSNPN, CDR2 SVGIG (reference sequence). CDR3 length: 17 amino acids. The chain joins TRBV30 to TRBJ2-2, with D possibly being TRBD1 (6 bases). The source is a man between 25 and 39 years old with colorectal cancer. The specimen was PBMCs. CDR3 bases: TGTGCCTGGAGTGTAGGTACAGGGCCTACTGACACCGGGGAGCTGTTTTTT. Amino acids: CAWSVGTGPTDTGELFF.